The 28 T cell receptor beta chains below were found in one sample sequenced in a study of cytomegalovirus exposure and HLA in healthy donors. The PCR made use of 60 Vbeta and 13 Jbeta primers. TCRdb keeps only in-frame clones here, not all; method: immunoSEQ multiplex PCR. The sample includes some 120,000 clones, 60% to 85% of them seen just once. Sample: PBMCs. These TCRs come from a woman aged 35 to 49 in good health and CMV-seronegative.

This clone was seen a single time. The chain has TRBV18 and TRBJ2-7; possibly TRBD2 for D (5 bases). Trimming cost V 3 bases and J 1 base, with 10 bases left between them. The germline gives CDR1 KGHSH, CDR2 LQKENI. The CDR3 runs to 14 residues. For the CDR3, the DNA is TGTGCCAGCTCACCCACCGGCGGGTCCTACGAGCAGTACTTC. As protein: CASSPTGGSYEQYF.

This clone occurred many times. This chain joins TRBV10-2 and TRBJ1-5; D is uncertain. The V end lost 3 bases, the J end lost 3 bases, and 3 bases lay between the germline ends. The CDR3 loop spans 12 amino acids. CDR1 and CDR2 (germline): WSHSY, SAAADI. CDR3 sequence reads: CASSDYNQPQHF. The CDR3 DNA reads TGCGCCAGCAGTGATTACAATCAGCCCCAGCATTTT.

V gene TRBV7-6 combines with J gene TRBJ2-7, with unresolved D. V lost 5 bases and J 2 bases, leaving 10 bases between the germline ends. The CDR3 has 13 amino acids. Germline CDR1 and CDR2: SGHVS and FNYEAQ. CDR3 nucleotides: TGTGCCAGCAGCCCATCGCACACCTACGAGCAGTACTTC. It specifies CASSPSHTYEQYF.

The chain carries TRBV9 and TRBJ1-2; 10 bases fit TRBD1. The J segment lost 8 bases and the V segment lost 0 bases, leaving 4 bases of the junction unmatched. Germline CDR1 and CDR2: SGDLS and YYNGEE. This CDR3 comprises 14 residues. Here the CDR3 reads CASSVGDRGRGYTF. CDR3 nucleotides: TGTGCCAGCAGCGTAGGGGACAGGGGTAGAGGCTACACCTTC.

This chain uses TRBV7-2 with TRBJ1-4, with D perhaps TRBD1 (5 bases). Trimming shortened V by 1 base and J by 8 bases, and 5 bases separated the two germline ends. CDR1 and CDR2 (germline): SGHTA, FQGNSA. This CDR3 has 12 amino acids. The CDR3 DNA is TGTGCCAGCAGCTTAGAGGGGGAAAAACTGTTTTTT. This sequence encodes CASSLEGEKLFF.

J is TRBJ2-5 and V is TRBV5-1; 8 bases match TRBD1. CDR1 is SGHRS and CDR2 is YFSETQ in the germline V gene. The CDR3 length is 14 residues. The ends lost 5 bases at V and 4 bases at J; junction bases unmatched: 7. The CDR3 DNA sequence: TGCGCCAGCAGAGGTGACAGGGGCGCAGAGACCCAGTACTTC. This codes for CASRGDRGAETQYF.

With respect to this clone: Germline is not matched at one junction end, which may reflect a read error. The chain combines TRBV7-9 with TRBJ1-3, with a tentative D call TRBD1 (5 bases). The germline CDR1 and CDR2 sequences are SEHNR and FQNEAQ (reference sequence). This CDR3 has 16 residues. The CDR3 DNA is TGTTCCAGCAGCTTAGCCAGGCTAACTGGGGGGAACACCATATATTTT. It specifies CSSSLARLTGGNTIYF. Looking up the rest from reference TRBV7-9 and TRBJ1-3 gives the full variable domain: DTGVSQNPRHKITKRGQNVTFRCDPISEHNRLYWYRQTLGQGPEFLTYFQNEAQLEKSRLLSDRFSAERPKGSFSTLEIQRTEQGDSAMYLCSSSLARLTGGNTIYFGEGSWLTVV.

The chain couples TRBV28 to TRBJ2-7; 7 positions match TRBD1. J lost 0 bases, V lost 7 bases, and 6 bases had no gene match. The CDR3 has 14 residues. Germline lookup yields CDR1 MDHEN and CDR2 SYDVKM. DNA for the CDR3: TGTGCCAGCACCCAACAGGGGTACTCCTACGAGCAGTACTTC. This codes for CASTQQGYSYEQYF.

CDR3 DNA sequence: TGTGCCAGCAGCGTAGAGGGACAGGGGCCGCCTCCCCGAATCACAGATACGCAGTATTTT. This translates into CASSVEGQGPPPRITDTQYF. This rearrangement joins TRBV9 to TRBJ2-3; TRBD1 aligns across 10 bases. The ends lost 0 bases at V and 2 bases at J; junction bases unmatched: 15. Germline V CDR1 and CDR2: SGDLS, YYNGEE. This CDR3 region has 20 residues.

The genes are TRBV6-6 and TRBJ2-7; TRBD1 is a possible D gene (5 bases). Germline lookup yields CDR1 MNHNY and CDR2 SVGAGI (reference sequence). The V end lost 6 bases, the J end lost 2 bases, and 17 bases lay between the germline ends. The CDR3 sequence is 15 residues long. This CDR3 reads CASRRSQGATYEQYF. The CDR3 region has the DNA TGTGCCAGCAGAAGGAGTCAAGGGGCCACCTACGAGCAGTACTTC.

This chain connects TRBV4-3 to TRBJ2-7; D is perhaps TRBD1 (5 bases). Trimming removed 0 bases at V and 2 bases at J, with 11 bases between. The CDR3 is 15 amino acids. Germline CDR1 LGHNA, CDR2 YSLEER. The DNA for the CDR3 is TGCGCCAGCAGCCAAGAAGTAGGACACACCTACGAGCAGTACTTC. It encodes CASSQEVGHTYEQYF.

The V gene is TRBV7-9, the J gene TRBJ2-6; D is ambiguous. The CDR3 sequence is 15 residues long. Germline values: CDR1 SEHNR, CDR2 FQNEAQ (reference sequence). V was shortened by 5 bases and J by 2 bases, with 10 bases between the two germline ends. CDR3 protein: CASSGLTPGANVLTF. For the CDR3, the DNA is TGTGCCAGCAGCGGGCTGACCCCTGGGGCCAACGTCCTGACTTTC.

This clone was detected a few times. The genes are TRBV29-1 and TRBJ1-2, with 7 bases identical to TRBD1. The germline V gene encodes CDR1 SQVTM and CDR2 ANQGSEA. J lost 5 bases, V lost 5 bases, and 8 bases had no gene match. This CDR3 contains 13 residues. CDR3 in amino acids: CSVRRDSIYGYTF. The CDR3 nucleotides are TGCAGCGTTCGGAGGGACAGCATATATGGCTACACCTTC.

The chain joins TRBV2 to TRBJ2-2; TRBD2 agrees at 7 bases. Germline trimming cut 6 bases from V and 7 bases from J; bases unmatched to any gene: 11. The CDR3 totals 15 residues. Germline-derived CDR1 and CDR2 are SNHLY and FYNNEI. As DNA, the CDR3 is TGTGCCAGCAGAGGAGGGGAGGGATGGGGCGGGGAGCTGTTTTTT. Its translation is CASRGGEGWGGELFF.

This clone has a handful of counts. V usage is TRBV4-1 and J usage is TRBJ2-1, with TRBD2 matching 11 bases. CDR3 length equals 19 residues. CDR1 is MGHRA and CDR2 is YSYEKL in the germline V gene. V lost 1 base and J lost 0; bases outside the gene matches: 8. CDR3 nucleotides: TGCGCCAGCAGCCAAGGTCGACTAGCGGGGACCTCCTCCTACAATGAGCAGTTCTTC. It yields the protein CASSQGRLAGTSSYNEQFF.

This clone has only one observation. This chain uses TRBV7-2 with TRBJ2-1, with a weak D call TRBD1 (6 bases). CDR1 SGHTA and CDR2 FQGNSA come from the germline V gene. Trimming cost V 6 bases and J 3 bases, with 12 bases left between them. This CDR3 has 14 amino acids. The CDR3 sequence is CASRKGDNYNEQFF. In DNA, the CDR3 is TGTGCCAGCAGAAAGGGGGACAACTACAATGAGCAGTTCTTC.

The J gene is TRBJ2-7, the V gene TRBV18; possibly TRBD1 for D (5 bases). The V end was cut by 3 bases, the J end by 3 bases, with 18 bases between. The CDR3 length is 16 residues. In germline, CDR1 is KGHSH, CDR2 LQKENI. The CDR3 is CASSPLSDRAHYEQYF. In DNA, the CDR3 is TGTGCCAGCTCACCGCTCTCCGACAGAGCGCACTACGAGCAGTACTTC.

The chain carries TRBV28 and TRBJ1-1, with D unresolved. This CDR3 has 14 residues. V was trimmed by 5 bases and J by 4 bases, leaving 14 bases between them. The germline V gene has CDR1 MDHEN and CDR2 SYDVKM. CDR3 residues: CASSPLNGGTEAFF. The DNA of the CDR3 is TGTGCCAGCAGTCCCCTCAATGGAGGCACTGAAGCTTTCTTT.

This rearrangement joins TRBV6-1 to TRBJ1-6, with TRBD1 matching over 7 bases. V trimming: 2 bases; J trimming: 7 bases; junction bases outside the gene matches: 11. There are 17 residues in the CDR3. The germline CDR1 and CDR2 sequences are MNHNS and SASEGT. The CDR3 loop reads CASSELNPGTDNSPLHF. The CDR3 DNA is TGTGCCAGCAGTGAACTTAACCCCGGGACAGACAATTCACCCCTCCACTTT.

The chain's CDR3 is CASFREGTSGNTIYF. CDR3 in DNA: TGTGCCAGCTTCCGCGAGGGCACCTCTGGAAACACCATATATTTT. This chain connects TRBV2 to TRBJ1-3, with D unclear. V was shortened by 8 bases and J by 0 bases, with 14 bases between the two germline ends. Germline CDR1 and CDR2: SNHLY and FYNNEI. This CDR3 has 15 amino acids.

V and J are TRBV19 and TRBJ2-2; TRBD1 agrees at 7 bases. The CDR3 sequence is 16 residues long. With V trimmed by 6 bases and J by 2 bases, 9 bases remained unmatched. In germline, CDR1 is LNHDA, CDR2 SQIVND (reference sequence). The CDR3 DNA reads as TGTGCCAGTAGCCTTGCGTGGACAGGCAACACCGGGGAGCTGTTTTTT. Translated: CASSLAWTGNTGELFF.

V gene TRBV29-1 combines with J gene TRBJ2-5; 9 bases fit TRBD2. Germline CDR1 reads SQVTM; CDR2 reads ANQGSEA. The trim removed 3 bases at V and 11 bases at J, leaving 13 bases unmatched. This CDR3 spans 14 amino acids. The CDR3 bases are TGCAGCGTTGACGGGCTAGCGGGATGGGGCAAGCAGTACTTC. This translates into CSVDGLAGWGKQYF.

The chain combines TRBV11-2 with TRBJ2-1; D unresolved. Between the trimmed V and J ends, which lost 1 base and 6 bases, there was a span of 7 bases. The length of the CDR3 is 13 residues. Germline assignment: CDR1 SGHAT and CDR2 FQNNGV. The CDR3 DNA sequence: TGTGCCAGCAGCTTAGCTAGGATCAATGAGCAGTTCTTC. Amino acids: CASSLARINEQFF.

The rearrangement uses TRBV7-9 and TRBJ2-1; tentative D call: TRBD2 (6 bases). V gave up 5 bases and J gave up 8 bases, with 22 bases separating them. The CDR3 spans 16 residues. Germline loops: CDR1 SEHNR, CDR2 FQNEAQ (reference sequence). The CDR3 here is CASSPPPGLPRHEQFF. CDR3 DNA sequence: TGTGCCAGCAGCCCACCACCGGGACTCCCCCGCCATGAGCAGTTCTTC.

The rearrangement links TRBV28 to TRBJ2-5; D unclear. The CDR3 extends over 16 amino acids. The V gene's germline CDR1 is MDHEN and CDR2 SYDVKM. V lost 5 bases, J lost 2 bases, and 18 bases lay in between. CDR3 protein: CASSKNPIRAQETQYF. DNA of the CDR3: TGTGCCAGCAGTAAAAACCCCATTAGAGCTCAAGAGACCCAGTACTTC.

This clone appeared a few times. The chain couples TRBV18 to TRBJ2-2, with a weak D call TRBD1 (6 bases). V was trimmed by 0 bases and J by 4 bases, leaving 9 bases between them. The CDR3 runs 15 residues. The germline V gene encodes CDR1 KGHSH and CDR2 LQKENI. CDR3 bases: TGTGCCAGCTCACCACCGGCCAGGGGCACCGGGGAGCTGTTTTTT. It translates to CASSPPARGTGELFF.

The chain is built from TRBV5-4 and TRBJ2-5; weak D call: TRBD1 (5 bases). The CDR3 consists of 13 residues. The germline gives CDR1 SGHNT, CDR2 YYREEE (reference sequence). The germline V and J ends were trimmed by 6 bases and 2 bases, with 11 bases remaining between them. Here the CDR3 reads CASNEQAQETQYF. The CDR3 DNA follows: TGTGCCAGCAATGAACAGGCGCAAGAGACCCAGTACTTC. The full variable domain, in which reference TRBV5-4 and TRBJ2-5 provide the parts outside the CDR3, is ETGVTQSPTHLIKTRGQQVTLRCSSQSGHNTVSWYQQALGQGPQFIFQYYREEENGRGNFPPRFSGLQFPNYSSELNVNALELDDSALYLCASNEQAQETQYFGPGTRLLVL.

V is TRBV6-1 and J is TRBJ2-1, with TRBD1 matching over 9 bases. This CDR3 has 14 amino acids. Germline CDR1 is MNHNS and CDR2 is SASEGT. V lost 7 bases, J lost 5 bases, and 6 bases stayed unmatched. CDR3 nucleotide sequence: TGTGCCAGCACTCCGGGACAGGGAAACAATGAGCAGTTCTTC. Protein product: CASTPGQGNNEQFF.